Listed below are T cell receptor beta chains from one sample, sequenced in a study of regulatory dendritic cells for organ transplantation. TCRdb's copy holds only in-frame clones and misses some; the assay was immunoSEQ multiplex PCR. Of about 12,000 clones listed, approximately 89% were seen once; the top ten hold about 0.42%. Their recognized antigens are unknown. Sequenced sample: naive CD8+ T cells from blood cultured with dendritic cells. The source is a human donor in good health. Each CDR3 is given with its conserved first and last residue. A D gene is named only where the DNA matches it firmly. Clone size is shown for a subset of rows, as once, few, many or a class of expanded clone.

>TRBV7-6|.|.|TRBJ2-1
CASSDSGIGDNNEQFF
TGTGCCAGCAGCGATTCCGGGATAGGGGATAACAATGAGCAGTTCTTC
>TRBV6-1|.|.|TRBJ1-2
CASSEADRFYGYTF
TGTGCCAGCAGTGAGGCCGACAGATTCTATGGCTACACCTTC
>TRBV7-2|.|.|TRBJ2-7
CASSLSETYEQYF
TGTGCCAGCAGTTTAAGCGAGACCTACGAGCAGTACTTC
>TRBV15|.|.|TRBJ2-5
CATSILGIRGRAIQETQYF
TGTGCCACCTCCATCCTCGGGATCCGAGGTCGGGCGATACAAGAGACCCAGTACTTC
>TRBV9|.|.|TRBJ1-1
CASGSGTEAFF
TGTGCCAGCGGTTCGGGAACTGAAGCTTTCTTT
>TRBV27|once|.|TRBJ2-2
CASSLLAPEGPGELFF
TGTGCCAGCAGTTTATTAGCCCCCGAGGGACCCGGGGAGCTGTTTTTT
>TRBV7-2|.|.|TRBJ1-2
CASSLAGNYGYTF
TGTGCCAGCAGCTTAGCAGGGAACTATGGCTACACCTTC
>TRBV6-5|.|.|TRBJ2-7
CASSYGQGEGYEQYF
TGTGCCAGCAGTTACGGGCAGGGCGAAGGCTACGAGCAGTACTTC
>TRBV27|.|.|TRBJ2-4
CASSFSTWENIQYF
TGTGCCAGCAGTTTCTCCACCTGGGAAAACATTCAGTACTTC
>TRBV6-1|.|.|TRBJ2-1
CASSEDPWTGNEQFF
TGTGCCAGCAGTGAGGACCCGTGGACCGGGAATGAGCAGTTCTTC
>TRBV6-5|.|.|TRBJ2-6
CASSPDISGANVLTF
TGTGCCAGCAGTCCCGACATCTCTGGGGCCAACGTCCTGACTTTC
>TRBV2|.|.|TRBJ1-2
CASFGTSWGLLNGYTF
TGTGCCAGCTTCGGGACGAGCTGGGGGCTGCTGAATGGCTACACCTTC
>TRBV29-1|.|.|TRBJ1-2
CSVEEVGRGANYGYTF
TGCAGCGTTGAAGAAGTCGGTAGGGGCGCGAACTATGGCTACACCTTC
>TRBV9|.|.|TRBJ2-1
CASSPETGHPYNEQFF
TGTGCCAGCAGCCCCGAGACAGGACACCCCTACAATGAGCAGTTCTTC
>TRBV27|.|TRBD1|TRBJ1-1
CASSPGTVLTEAFF
TGTGCCAGCAGTCCAGGGACAGTCCTCACTGAAGCTTTCTTT
>TRBV28|.|TRBD2|TRBJ2-7
CASSPLAATSYEQYF
TGTGCCAGCAGCCCACTAGCGGCAACCTCCTACGAGCAGTACTTC
>TRBV7-7|.|.|TRBJ2-3
CASSRGLSYTDTQYF
TGTGCTAGCAGCCGGGGATTATCTTACACAGATACGCAGTATTTT
>TRBV30|once|.|TRBJ2-7
CAWKTTGVRYEQYF
TGTGCCTGGAAAACGACGGGAGTGCGGTACGAGCAGTACTTC
>TRBV7-9|.|.|TRBJ1-1
CASSLAQPEAFF
TGTGCCAGCAGCTTAGCACAACCCGAAGCTTTCTTT
>TRBV6-5|.|.|TRBJ2-7
CASSYATGDYEQYF
TGTGCCAGCAGTTACGCGACAGGAGACTACGAGCAGTACTTC
>TRBV11-2|.|TRBD2|TRBJ2-7
CASSFDHGLAGYEQYF
TGTGCCAGCAGCTTTGACCACGGGCTAGCGGGCTACGAGCAGTACTTC
>TRBV7-8|.|.|TRBJ2-3
CASSLSRTEQSSTDTQYF
TGTGCCAGCAGCTTATCTCGGACAGAGCAGTCTAGCACAGATACGCAGTATTTT
>TRBV28|few|.|TRBJ1-2
CASQGAWGYTF
TGTGCCAGCCAAGGCGCCTGGGGCTACACCTTC
>TRBV6-5|.|.|TRBJ2-7
CASSYSQGASYEQYF
TGTGCCAGCAGTTACTCGCAGGGAGCGAGCTACGAGCAGTACTTC